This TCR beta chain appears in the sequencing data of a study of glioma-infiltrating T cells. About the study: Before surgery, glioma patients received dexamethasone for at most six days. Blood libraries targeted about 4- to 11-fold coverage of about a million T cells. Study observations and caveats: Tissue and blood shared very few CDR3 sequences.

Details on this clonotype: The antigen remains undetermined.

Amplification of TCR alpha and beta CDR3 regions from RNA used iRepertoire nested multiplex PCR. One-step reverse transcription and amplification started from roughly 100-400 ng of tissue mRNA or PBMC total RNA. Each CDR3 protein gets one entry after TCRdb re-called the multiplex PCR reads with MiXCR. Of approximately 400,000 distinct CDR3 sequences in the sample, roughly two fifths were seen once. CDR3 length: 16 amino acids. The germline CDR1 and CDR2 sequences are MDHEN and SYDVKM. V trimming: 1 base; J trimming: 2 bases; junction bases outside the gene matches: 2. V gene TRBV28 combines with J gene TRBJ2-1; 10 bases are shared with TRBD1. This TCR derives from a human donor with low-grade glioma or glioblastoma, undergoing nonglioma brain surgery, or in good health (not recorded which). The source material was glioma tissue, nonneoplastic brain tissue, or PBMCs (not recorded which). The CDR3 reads CASSLLGQGTYNEQFF. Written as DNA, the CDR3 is TGTGCCAGCAGTTTATTGGGACAGGGGACCTACAATGAGCAGTTCTTC.